This TCR beta chain was retrieved from a study of identical twins. Study-wide results and caveats: A partial confounding effect on zero-insertion analyses could come from invariant MAIT and iNKT cells. Whereas memory repertoires showed no such difference, abundant cord blood beta clonotypes carried fewer insertions.

There are a few counts of this clonotype. The antigen remains undetermined. V trimming: 2 bases; J trimming: 4 bases; junction bases outside the gene matches: 7. The germline V gene encodes CDR1 DFQATT and CDR2 SNEGSKA (reference sequence). The CDR3 runs 15 residues. Through template switching, a universal primer site was introduced, and the cDNA contained unique molecular identifiers. TCRdb re-derived calls from the 5' RACE reads in MiXCR, one entry per CDR3 protein. There are nearly 900,000 distinct CDR3 sequences in the sample; 9% to 15% occur only once, and around 1.5% lies in the top ten. These data were likewise used in another study, on yellow fever vaccine responses in identical twins.

This receptor was obtained from a woman aged 18-29 years in good health. The V gene is TRBV20-1, the J gene TRBJ2-7, with 11 bases matching TRBD2. The sequencing input was PBMCs. The DNA of the CDR3 is TGCAGTGCTAGACCCCGCGGGACTAGCGGATACGAGCAGTACTTC. Its translation is CSARPRGTSGYEQYF.